These 29 T cell receptor beta chains were all obtained from the same sample, sequenced in a study of blood T cell repertoires in COVID-19 (dated by TCRdb to the early 2020s). Library preparation was by the immunoSEQ multiplex PCR assay. TCRdb's version of the immuneACCESS table is confined to in-frame rearrangements and falls short of the full clone set. An unresolved V gene accounts for under half of the shortfall where checked; the remainder is of unknown origin. In this sample the table shows more than 85,000 clones, roughly 92% of which occur a single time. The ten largest clones take up 1.9% of the sample. What was sequenced was peripheral blood. The receptors shown here come from a woman between 50 and 59 years old with COVID-19, enrolled during active disease.

The chain has TRBV9 and TRBJ2-1, with TRBD1 matching 10 bases. The germline CDR1 and CDR2 sequences are SGDLS and YYNGEE. V dropped 4 bases and J dropped 7; count of bases not matched to a gene: 5. The CDR3 runs to 14 residues. The DNA for the CDR3 is TGTGCCAGCAGCCCTGGACAGGGGGGGAATGAGCAGTTCTTC. Translated, it gives CASSPGQGGNEQFF.

V and J are TRBV9 and TRBJ1-1; 9 positions agree with TRBD1. Germline CDR1 reads SGDLS; CDR2 reads YYNGEE. J lost 10 bases, V lost 2 bases, and 12 bases had no gene match. The CDR3 has 15 residues. CDR3: CASSVDPTGGRRAFF. DNA for the CDR3: TGTGCCAGCAGCGTTGACCCGACAGGGGGGCGGAGAGCTTTCTTT.

This clone has only one observation. In DNA, the CDR3 is TGCGCCAGCAGCCCTCCCGGGGGGGTGAGAGATGGCTACACCTTC. Amino acid sequence: CASSPPGGVRDGYTF. The rearrangement links TRBV4-1 to TRBJ1-2, with D perhaps TRBD1 (5 bases). The CDR3 totals 15 residues. The germline V gene has CDR1 MGHRA and CDR2 YSYEKL. The ends were cut back, 4 bases at V and 6 bases at J, with 18 bases in the middle.

The CDR3 DNA sequence: TGTGCCAGCAGTGAGGTGAACGGAGAGACCCAGTACTTC. Protein product: CASSEVNGETQYF. The chain couples TRBV2 to TRBJ2-5, with D unclear. Deletions cut 3 bases from V and 4 bases from J, with 9 bases between. The CDR3 consists of 13 residues. Germline V lookup: CDR1 SNHLY, CDR2 FYNNEI.

The chain employs TRBV5-8 and TRBJ2-3, with TRBD2 matching 8 bases. V trimming: 0 bases; J trimming: 5 bases; junction bases outside the gene matches: 8. CDR3 length: 16 amino acids. Germline V gene lookup returns CDR1 SGHTS and CDR2 YDEGEE. Here the CDR3 DNA reads TGTGCCAGCAGCTTGGGACGGGGGGGCCCCGGAGATACGCAGTATTTT. Amino acid sequence: CASSLGRGGPGDTQYF.

The genes are TRBV3-1 (or the pseudogene TRBV3-2) and TRBJ2-7; 10 bases are shared with TRBD1. J lost 4 bases, V lost 10 bases, and 13 bases had no gene match. This CDR3 is 15 amino acids long. Per the germline V gene, CDR1 is LGHDT and CDR2 is YNNKEL (reference sequence). CDR3 protein: CANTPLGTGDYEQYV. Here the CDR3 DNA reads TGTGCCAACACTCCCTTAGGGACAGGGGATTACGAGCAGTACGTC.

The chain couples TRBV4-1 to TRBJ1-3, with D hard to call. V gave up 3 bases and J gave up 0 bases, with 6 bases separating them. CDR1 is MGHRA and CDR2 is YSYEKL in the germline V gene. The CDR3 covers 14 residues. The CDR3 reads CASSHPVSGNTIYF. The CDR3 coding sequence is TGCGCCAGCAGCCATCCGGTCTCTGGAAACACCATATATTTT.

CDR3 coding DNA: TGTGCCAGCAGCCAAGGGCTCCTGGACAACCAGCCCCAGCATTTT. This encodes CASSQGLLDNQPQHF. The genes are TRBV3-1 (or the pseudogene TRBV3-2) and TRBJ1-5, with D possibly being TRBD1 (5 bases). Per germline, CDR1 LGHDT and CDR2 YNNKEL (reference sequence). With 1 base removed from V and 7 bases from J, the gap between germline ends came to 14 bases. The CDR3 is made up of 15 amino acids.

The V and J genes are TRBV13 and TRBJ1-3; D gene uncertain. This CDR3 is 13 amino acids long. The germline gives CDR1 PRHDT, CDR2 FYEKMQ (reference sequence). Trimming removed 7 bases from V and 7 bases from J, with 14 bases in between. DNA of the CDR3: TGTGCCAGCACCGCCCCGGGAAGGAACACCATATATTTT. It translates to CASTAPGRNTIYF.

This chain connects TRBV6-4 to TRBJ2-2; a weak D match, TRBD1 (6 bases). V shed 2 bases and J shed 6 bases, with 16 bases lying between them. This CDR3 has 16 residues. Germline V gives CDR1 MRHNA, CDR2 SNTAGT. This CDR3 is CASSDRYRDQPGELFF. CDR3 in DNA: TGTGCCAGCAGTGACCGCTACAGGGACCAACCCGGGGAGCTGTTTTTT.

The J gene is TRBJ1-6, the V gene TRBV30, with TRBD1 identical over 7 bases. V lost 3 bases to trimming and J lost 0 bases; unmatched junction nucleotides: 11. Germline values: CDR1 GTSNPN, CDR2 SVGIG (reference sequence). This CDR3 contains 18 residues. DNA of the CDR3: TGTGCCTGGAGGCAGGGACAGCCCCCGAGCTCCTATAATTCACCCCTCCACTTT. Its translation is CAWRQGQPPSSYNSPLHF.

The genes are TRBV2 and TRBJ1-6, with D possibly TRBD1 on 5 matching bases. This CDR3 has 17 residues. The V and J ends lost 4 bases and 7 bases respectively, with 20 bases between them. CDR1 is SNHLY and CDR2 is FYNNEI in the germline V gene. CDR3 loop: CASSAKGRQLGNSPLHF. DNA of the CDR3: TGTGCCAGCAGTGCCAAGGGGCGTCAACTTGGGAATTCACCCCTCCACTTT. The complete variable domain, with remaining parts taken from reference TRBV2 and TRBJ1-6, reads EPEVTQTPSHQVTQMGQEVILRCVPISNHLYFYWYRQILGQKVEFLVSFYNNEISEKSEIFDDQFSVERPDGSNFTLKIRSTKLEDSAMYFCASSAKGRQLGNSPLHFGNGTRLTVT.

The chain employs TRBV18 and TRBJ1-6, with 7 bases matching TRBD1. CDR3 length equals 15 residues. The V gene's germline CDR1 is KGHSH and CDR2 LQKENI. After removal of 6 bases from V and 10 bases from J, the junction contained 12 bases not matched to a gene. The CDR3 DNA reads TGTGCCAGCTCGCCCTTAAAGGGGGCCGGATCACCCCTCCACTTT. Encoded protein: CASSPLKGAGSPLHF.

The chain couples TRBV10-3 to TRBJ1-3, with TRBD1 as a possible D gene (5 bases). Looked up from germline, CDR1 is ENHRY and CDR2 is SYGVKD. This CDR3 comprises 18 residues. Between the trimmed V and J ends, which lost 2 bases and 0 bases, there was a span of 17 bases. CDR3 nucleotide sequence: TGTGCCATCAGTGAGATACGGGCAGGGACTAACTCTGGAAACACCATATATTTT. Residues: CAISEIRAGTNSGNTIYF.

The chain carries TRBV28 and TRBJ1-5; perhaps TRBD1 as D (6 bases). CDR1 MDHEN and CDR2 SYDVKM come from the germline V gene. V was clipped by 7 bases and J by 4 bases, with 14 bases between them. This CDR3 spans 14 amino acids. The CDR3 sequence is CASKLGGFNQPQHF. CDR3 in DNA: TGTGCCAGCAAATTAGGGGGATTTAATCAGCCCCAGCATTTT.

The CDR3 sequence is CASSWTGSGELFF. CDR3 coding DNA: TGTGCCAGCAGCTGGACGGGGTCCGGGGAGCTGTTTTTT. The chain combines TRBV5-5 with TRBJ2-2; perhaps TRBD2 as D (5 bases). Germline CDR1 SGHKS, CDR2 YYEKEE (reference sequence). The CDR3 contains 13 residues. V lost 3 bases to trimming and J lost 6 bases, with 9 bases between them.

The chain joins TRBV2 to TRBJ1-2; TRBD1 matches at 7 bases. The CDR3 consists of 18 residues. Germline-derived CDR1 and CDR2 are SNHLY and FYNNEI. V shed 6 bases, J shed 2 bases, and the junction held 18 bases outside the gene matches. The chain's CDR3 is CASSPLLRTGFGNYGYTF. In DNA form, the CDR3 reads TGTGCCAGCAGCCCACTTCTACGGACAGGATTCGGAAACTATGGCTACACCTTC.

The chain recombines TRBV7-7 with TRBJ2-5; no firm D call. This CDR3 comprises 19 residues. Trimming took off 1 base at V and 5 bases at J, with 26 bases between the two ends. Germline assignment: CDR1 SSHAT and CDR2 FNYEAQ (reference sequence). The CDR3 is CASSLGRSSHLRVRETQYF. Here the CDR3 DNA reads TGTGCCAGCAGCTTAGGAAGGTCGTCTCATTTACGGGTCCGGGAGACCCAGTACTTC. Based on the CDR3 plus reference TRBV7-7 and TRBJ2-5, the full variable domain is GAGVSQSPRYKVTKRGQDVTLRCDPISSHATLYWYQQALGQGPEFLTYFNYEAQPDKSGLPSDRFSAERPEGSISTLTIQRTEQRDSAMYRCASSLGRSSHLRVRETQYFGPGTRLLVL.

The rearrangement uses TRBV5-1 and TRBJ1-1; 9 positions match TRBD1. The J segment lost 11 bases and the V segment lost 1 base, leaving 15 bases of the junction unmatched. This CDR3 has 16 amino acids. The germline CDR1 and CDR2 sequences are SGHRS and YFSETQ. For the CDR3, the DNA is TGCGCCAGCAGCTTGTCGGTATCCGCCGGGACAGGGTTGGCTTTCTTT. Its translation: CASSLSVSAGTGLAFF.

The rearrangement joins TRBV7-3 to TRBJ2-6; 8 bases are shared with TRBD2. Germline lookup yields CDR1 SGHTA and CDR2 FQGTGA. This CDR3 comprises 15 residues. V was clipped by 4 bases and J by 1 base; unmatched bases: 0. The CDR3 DNA follows: TGTGCCAGCAGCTCGGGGGGGTCTGGGGCCAACGTCCTGACTTTC. As protein: CASSSGGSGANVLTF.

This chain connects TRBV5-1 to TRBJ2-3; TRBD1 is a possible D gene (5 bases). Germline V CDR1 and CDR2: SGHRS, YFSETQ. The CDR3 consists of 14 residues. V was shortened by 1 base and J by 4 bases, with 10 bases between the two germline ends. CDR3 region: CASSLQGLADTQYF. In DNA form, the CDR3 reads TGCGCCAGCAGCTTGCAGGGATTAGCAGATACGCAGTATTTT.

The chain has TRBV15 and TRBJ2-7; 9 bases fit TRBD1. Trimming cost V 0 bases and J 4 bases; bases outside gene matches: 13. The CDR3 length is 18 residues. CDR1 and CDR2 from the germline V gene are LNHNV and YYDKDF (reference sequence). The CDR3 DNA reads TGTGCCACCAGCAGAGAACGGTTTGAGGACAGGGGAGGGTACGAGCAGTACTTC. Translation gives CATSRERFEDRGGYEQYF.

The table lists this clone with a few counts. This chain connects TRBV3-1 (or the pseudogene TRBV3-2) to TRBJ2-4; TRBD1 matches 7 bases. The junction had 2 bases not matched to a gene; V was cut back by 6 bases and J by 3 bases. Per the germline V gene, CDR1 is LGHDT and CDR2 is YNNKEL (reference sequence). The CDR3 is made up of 13 amino acids. The CDR3 spells CASSPGGKNIQYF. Written as DNA, the CDR3 is TGTGCCAGCAGTCCAGGGGGCAAAAACATTCAGTACTTC.

This sequence joins TRBV30 and TRBJ1-1, with 7 bases aligning to TRBD1. From germline, CDR1 is GTSNPN and CDR2 SVGIG (reference sequence). CDR3 length: 15 amino acids. V shed 1 base and J 0 bases; nucleotides not matched to a gene: 5. CDR3 amino acids: CAWSGDSSLNTEAFF. In nucleotides, the CDR3 is TGTGCCTGGAGTGGGGACAGCAGTCTGAACACTGAAGCTTTCTTT.

The J gene is TRBJ1-5, the V gene TRBV5-1, with no clear D. There are 16 residues in the CDR3. Per germline, CDR1 SGHRS and CDR2 YFSETQ. V lost 7 bases, J lost 0 bases, and 17 bases lay in between. The CDR3 protein is CASLFRGDDSNQPQHF. CDR3 nucleotides: TGCGCCAGCCTATTTCGAGGAGACGATAGCAATCAGCCCCAGCATTTT.

V and J are TRBV4-1 and TRBJ2-3; a possible D gene is TRBD2 (6 bases). This CDR3 is 13 amino acids long. Germline values: CDR1 MGHRA, CDR2 YSYEKL. V was cut by 4 bases and J by 4 bases, with 9 bases left in between. The CDR3 sequence: CASSPPGADTQYF. The CDR3 DNA reads as TGCGCCAGCAGCCCCCCGGGGGCAGATACGCAGTATTTT.

V and J are TRBV6-5 and TRBJ1-2; a possible D gene is TRBD1 (6 bases). Germline CDR1 reads MNHEY; CDR2 reads SVGAGI. This CDR3 has 13 amino acids. V shed 11 bases and J shed 7 bases, with 20 bases lying between them. CDR3 sequence: CAGRQALRSGYTF. CDR3 nucleotides: TGTGCCGGCCGACAGGCGCTGAGGAGTGGCTACACCTTC.

The chain is built from TRBV10-2 and TRBJ1-1, with D possibly being TRBD1 (6 bases). V gave up 5 bases and J gave up 4 bases, with 17 bases separating them. CDR3 length equals 15 residues. Germline CDR1 and CDR2: WSHSY and SAAADI. In nucleotides, the CDR3 is TGCGCCAGCAGTCGACTTTTCCAGGGGATCACTGAAGCTTTCTTT. This codes for CASSRLFQGITEAFF.

This clone appeared once. The chain joins TRBV4-1 to TRBJ1-6; TRBD1 is a possible D gene (5 bases). Germline loops: CDR1 MGHRA, CDR2 YSYEKL. Trimming cost V 4 bases and J 6 bases, with 13 bases left between them. The CDR3 is made up of 15 amino acids. This chain's CDR3 is CASSPRQQVNSPLHF. In DNA form, the CDR3 reads TGCGCCAGCAGCCCACGACAGCAAGTTAATTCACCCCTCCACTTT.